The rows below give T cell receptor beta chains drawn from one sample of a study of blood T cell repertoires in COVID-19. The repertoire was sequenced with immunoSEQ multiplex PCR; TCRdb's copy has only in-frame clones and lacks some. The sample has some 250,000 clones; 88% are singletons. The source material was peripheral blood. All receptors derive from a woman in her 30s with acute or convalescent COVID-19. Both conserved end residues are trimmed from each CDR3.

TRBV6-2/TRBV6-3 | ASSYVVARLNTEAF
TRBV19 | ASRSTLVGTGVIGTTYNEQF
TRBV24-1 | ATSDPKDRGLTDTQY
TRBV3-1/TRBV3-2 | ASSQDGGNNSPLH
TRBV9 | ASSITGGGGTDTQY
TRBV29-1 | SVADRGGINEQF
TRBV5-4 | ASSLARGGTGELF
TRBV27 | ASSLVRVPNTEAF
TRBV12-5 | ASGPGQTTNEKLF
TRBV7-7 | ASSPGQGEVETQY
TRBV5-1 | ASSLEPASGSYNEQF
TRBV7-7 | ASSLLGSNNEQF
TRBV5-6 | ASSLSRASSYEQY
TRBV10-3 | AISSGGPNTEAF
TRBV6-5 | ASSYLRGNEKLF
TRBV4-3 | ASSQDEGNEQF
TRBV12-3/TRBV12-4 | ASSQNPTPQH
TRBV6-2/TRBV6-3 | ASSYPGQATPYEQY
TRBV10-3 | AISEGQSLGQPQH
TRBV24-1 | ATSRGGYNEQF
TRBV4-3 | ASSQDVAARQPQH
TRBV6-6 | ASSLPATGSLNTEAF
TRBV2 | AGRQGSNQPQH
TRBV7-2 | ASSLAQGRYGEQF
TRBV3-1/TRBV3-2 | ASSRTGGTEAF
TRBV29-1 | SYLEPTEAF
TRBV5-1 | ASSLAGSSNTEAF
TRBV9 | ASSVDMRNTEAF
TRBV7-9 | ASSLDVGQGNQPQH
TRBV7-2 | ASSVRQGILSYT
TRBV2 | ASSEAWTGVYEQY
TRBV7-9 | ASSLGLAGGDEQF
TRBV2 | ASSETLAGKGEQF
TRBV27 | ASSLSDSQETQY
TRBV3-1/TRBV3-2 | ASSPPGGSFYNEQF
TRBV19 | ASGDRGKNTGELF
TRBV5-1 | ASSSGQGWQETQY
TRBV7-8 | ASSRGTVLTGELF
TRBV5-6 | ASSLTGGKEQF
TRBV7-2 | ASSSGTSGASYNEQF
TRBV30 | AWSPRATGELF
TRBV10-3 | AILGRTTDTQY
TRBV10-3 | AISGTSGRGEQY
TRBV9 | ASSVRGNTEAF